The 26 T cell receptor beta chains reported below all come from one sample, sequenced in a study of cytomegalovirus exposure and HLA in healthy donors. PCR employed 60 Vbeta and 13 Jbeta primers. Sequencing was performed with immunoSEQ multiplex PCR; in TCRdb, only in-frame clones are kept and a portion is missing. Of fewer than 200,000 clones in the sample, roughly 84% are singletons; the top ten hold 1.5%. Sample: PBMCs. The receptors here all came from a male donor in good health and CMV-seronegative.

J is TRBJ2-3 and V is TRBV6-5, with 8 bases matching TRBD2. The CDR3 is made up of 16 amino acids. Germline V gene data show CDR1 as MNHEY and CDR2 as SVGAGI. Losses at the gene ends were 0 bases for V and 4 bases for J; bases not matched to a gene: 6. The CDR3 loop reads CASSYSPSGSADTQYF. CDR3 bases: TGTGCCAGCAGTTACTCTCCGAGCGGGAGTGCAGATACGCAGTATTTT.

This clone was seen a handful of times. The sample holds other DNA sequences that translate to the same CDR3. V gene TRBV4-2 combines with J gene TRBJ2-3, with 10 bases aligning to TRBD2. The CDR3 is made up of 16 amino acids. Trimming cost V 0 bases and J 1 base; bases outside gene matches: 1. Germline V CDR1 and CDR2: LGHNA, YNFKEQ. For the CDR3, the DNA is TGTGCCAGCAGCCAAGATCTAGCGGGGGGCACAGATACGCAGTATTTT. Translated, it gives CASSQDLAGGTDTQYF.

The chain employs TRBV15 and TRBJ2-1, with 7 bases that match TRBD1. Germline loops: CDR1 LNHNV, CDR2 YYDKDF (reference sequence). The CDR3 runs to 14 residues. The junction had 4 bases not matched to a gene; V was cut back by 3 bases and J by 5 bases. The CDR3 DNA reads as TGTGCCACCAGCAGGGGGACAGACAACAATGAGCAGTTCTTC. It codes for CATSRGTDNNEQFF.

The chain joins TRBV7-9 to TRBJ2-5, with a possible D match to TRBD1 (5 bases). This CDR3 is built from 17 residues. The V and J ends lost 5 bases and 2 bases respectively, with 21 bases between them. Germline values: CDR1 SEHNR, CDR2 FQNEAQ (reference sequence). CDR3 region: CASSPRTLLMTQETQYF. CDR3 coding DNA: TGTGCCAGCAGCCCCCGGACACTCCTAATGACTCAAGAGACCCAGTACTTC.

The chain uses TRBV6-5 and TRBJ2-7, with 13 bases fitting TRBD2. In germline, CDR1 is MNHEY, CDR2 SVGAGI. V trimming: 6 bases; J trimming: 5 bases; junction bases outside the gene matches: 4. CDR3 length equals 14 residues. The CDR3 DNA is TGTGCCAGCAGGCCTACTAGCGGGAGGGACGAGCAGTACTTC. This codes for CASRPTSGRDEQYF.

The chain links TRBV28 to TRBJ2-1; 12 bases are shared with TRBD2. V shed 5 bases, J shed 15 bases, and the junction held 11 bases outside the gene matches. This CDR3 is built from 14 residues. Germline assignment: CDR1 MDHEN and CDR2 SYDVKM. CDR3 amino acids: CASSTPGASGGGFF. The CDR3, as DNA: TGTGCCAGCAGTACCCCCGGGGCTAGCGGGGGGGGGTTCTTC.

By share, this clone counts as large (0.1 to 1%). This rearrangement joins TRBV6-4 to TRBJ2-1; unclear D gene. Germline CDR1 is MRHNA and CDR2 is SNTAGT. Between the trimmed V and J ends, which lost 4 bases and 11 bases, there was a span of 9 bases. The CDR3 loop spans 11 amino acids. The DNA for the CDR3 is TGTGCCAGCAGTGGGGCAGGAAAGCAGTTCTTC. Protein sequence: CASSGAGKQFF.

A single count supports this clone. The rearrangement joins TRBV5-1 to TRBJ2-5; 8 bases map to TRBD2. Germline loops: CDR1 SGHRS, CDR2 YFSETQ. The CDR3 sequence is 14 residues long. J was trimmed by 4 bases and V by 1 base; bases with no gene match: 3. Here the CDR3 reads CASSLLAGSETQYF. The DNA of the CDR3 is TGCGCCAGCAGCTTGTTAGCGGGATCAGAGACCCAGTACTTC.

V usage is TRBV2 and J usage is TRBJ2-1, with 10 bases aligning to TRBD2. Trimming cost V 3 bases and J 5 bases; bases outside gene matches: 19. The CDR3 is 20 residues long. The germline CDR1 and CDR2 sequences are SNHLY and FYNNEI. The chain's CDR3 is CASSDSFSGIGTSANNEQFF. CDR3 nucleotide sequence: TGTGCCAGCAGTGATAGTTTTTCTGGTATTGGGACTAGCGCCAACAATGAGCAGTTCTTC. Looking up the rest from reference TRBV2 and TRBJ2-1 gives the full variable domain: EPEVTQTPSHQVTQMGQEVILRCVPISNHLYFYWYRQILGQKVEFLVSFYNNEISEKSEIFDDQFSVERPDGSNFTLKIRSTKLEDSAMYFCASSDSFSGIGTSANNEQFFGPGTRLTVL.

This chain links TRBV28 with TRBJ2-7; 7 bases line up with TRBD2. Germline V gene lookup returns CDR1 MDHEN and CDR2 SYDVKM. V lost 6 bases and J lost 2; bases outside the gene matches: 10. This CDR3 has 15 amino acids. The CDR3 DNA reads TGTGCCAGCAGACTGCCGACGGGGGGTACCTACGAGCAGTACTTC. It specifies CASRLPTGGTYEQYF.

Concerning this clone: The junction and the germline gene differ at one end; a read error may be behind it. The V and J genes are TRBV7-9 and TRBJ1-4; 7 bases map to TRBD1. Germline values: CDR1 SEHNR, CDR2 FQNEAQ (reference sequence). This CDR3 has 16 amino acids. CDR3 sequence (DNA): TGTTCCAGCAGCCGGAAAGGGGGCGCAACTAATGAAAAACTGTTTTTT. This sequence encodes CSSSRKGGATNEKLFF.

The rearrangement links TRBV7-9 to TRBJ2-1; 8 nucleotides match TRBD2. From germline, CDR1 is SEHNR and CDR2 FQNEAQ (reference sequence). This CDR3 spans 15 amino acids. The V gene end was trimmed by 5 bases and the J gene end by 7 bases; junction bases not matched to a gene: 10. This chain's CDR3 is CASSASGSSTNEQFF. The CDR3 DNA follows: TGTGCCAGCAGCGCCAGCGGGAGTTCGACAAATGAGCAGTTCTTC.

The CDR3 sequence: CSVGRAGVNEQFF. The CDR3 DNA reads TGCAGCGTTGGGCGAGCGGGAGTAAATGAGCAGTTCTTC. V usage is TRBV29-1 and J usage is TRBJ2-1; 8 bases match TRBD2. Germline assignment: CDR1 SQVTM and CDR2 ANQGSEA. V gave up 4 bases and J gave up 7 bases; unmatched junction bases: 6. This CDR3 region has 13 residues.

This clone appeared a few times. This chain links TRBV2 with TRBJ2-2, with TRBD2 identical over 10 bases. Looked up from germline, CDR1 is SNHLY and CDR2 is FYNNEI. This CDR3 comprises 15 residues. V trimming: 2 bases; J trimming: 6 bases; junction bases outside the gene matches: 3. The CDR3 DNA follows: TGTGCCAGCAGTGAATGGGGACTAGCGCCCGGGGAGCTGTTTTTT. Protein: CASSEWGLAPGELFF.

V and J are TRBV6-4 and TRBJ2-3; 8 positions match TRBD2. Trimming at V came to 3 bases and at J to 4 bases, leaving 3 bases not matched to a gene. This CDR3 has 14 residues. Germline V gene lookup returns CDR1 MRHNA and CDR2 SNTAGT. This chain's CDR3 is CASSERGESDTQYF. The CDR3 DNA reads TGTGCCAGCAGTGAGCGGGGGGAGTCAGATACGCAGTATTTT.

Here the CDR3 reads CASVHGRNTEAFF. CDR3 coding DNA: TGTGCCTCAGTACACGGGAGGAACACTGAAGCTTTCTTT. The chain recombines TRBV6-1 with TRBJ1-1; D is unclear. This CDR3 has 13 amino acids. CDR1 and CDR2 from the germline V gene are MNHNS and SASEGT. V gave up 11 bases and J gave up 1 base, with 14 bases separating them.

The chain carries TRBV5-4 and TRBJ2-3; the D gene is possibly TRBD2 (7 bases). The germline V gene has CDR1 SGHNT and CDR2 YYREEE (reference sequence). This CDR3 contains 13 residues. Trimming cost V 5 bases and J 10 bases, with 17 bases left between them. For the CDR3, the DNA is TGTGCCAGCAGTACCCGCGAGGGGGGGGCGCAGTATTTT. Translating gives CASSTREGGAQYF.

V gene TRBV2 combines with J gene TRBJ2-3; 7 nucleotides match TRBD2. The trim removed 10 bases at V and 2 bases at J, leaving 12 bases unmatched. The CDR3 runs 15 residues. The V gene's germline CDR1 is SNHLY and CDR2 FYNNEI. Here the CDR3 reads CATGRDYVSTDTQYF. The CDR3 DNA is TGTGCCACCGGCCGGGACTACGTTTCCACAGATACGCAGTATTTT.

The rearrangement uses TRBV4-3 and TRBJ2-2; 8 bases line up with TRBD1. The CDR3 runs to 15 residues. Germline CDR1 is LGHNA and CDR2 is YSLEER. Trimming at V came to 1 base and at J to 5 bases, leaving 3 bases not matched to a gene. CDR3 bases: TGCGCCAGCAGCCAAGGGACAGGGTTGACCGGGGAGCTGTTTTTT. Protein sequence: CASSQGTGLTGELFF.

This chain connects TRBV5-4 to TRBJ2-3; 7 bases are shared with TRBD1. This CDR3 has 20 amino acids. Germline V lookup: CDR1 SGHNT, CDR2 YYREEE (reference sequence). Unmatched junction bases numbered 21, after V lost 5 bases and J lost 0 bases. CDR3 nucleotides: TGTGCCAGCAGGCGAGAGTGGGGTCCGGCCGGGACAGCTAGCACAGATACGCAGTATTTT. It is translated as CASRREWGPAGTASTDTQYF. The full variable domain, completed using reference TRBV5-4 and TRBJ2-3, is ETGVTQSPTHLIKTRGQQVTLRCSSQSGHNTVSWYQQALGQGPQFIFQYYREEENGRGNFPPRFSGLQFPNYSSELNVNALELDDSALYLCASRREWGPAGTASTDTQYFGPGTRLTVL.

The chain joins TRBV7-9 to TRBJ1-1, with unresolved D. CDR1 is SEHNR, CDR2 FQNEAQ, per germline (reference sequence). V was cut by 6 bases and J by 4 bases, with 15 bases left in between. CDR3 length: 14 residues. Here the CDR3 reads CASSQEVAVTEAFF. The CDR3 coding sequence is TGTGCCAGCAGTCAAGAGGTCGCCGTCACTGAAGCTTTCTTT.

The chain recombines TRBV5-1 with TRBJ2-5, with 9 positions matching TRBD1. The CDR3 contains 15 residues. Losses at the gene ends were 3 bases for V and 0 bases for J; bases not matched to a gene: 3. Germline CDR1 and CDR2: SGHRS and YFSETQ. CDR3 DNA: TGCGCCAGCAGCTGGTGGGACAGGGACCAAGAGACCCAGTACTTC. Its protein product is CASSWWDRDQETQYF.

The V call is TRBV6-5, the J call TRBJ1-5, with 7 nucleotides matching TRBD1. Trimming at V came to 5 bases and at J to 6 bases, leaving 10 bases not matched to a gene. Germline V gives CDR1 MNHEY, CDR2 SVGAGI. The CDR3 is 15 residues long. CDR3 sequence (DNA): TGTGCCAGCAGTCGGAGACAGGGATTTGGTCAGCCCCAGCATTTT. Protein: CASSRRQGFGQPQHF.

The rearrangement uses TRBV7-9 and TRBJ2-7; TRBD1 aligns across 8 bases. Trimming cost V 5 bases and J 5 bases; bases outside gene matches: 11. The CDR3 is 15 residues long. CDR1 is SEHNR and CDR2 is FQNEAQ in the germline V gene (reference sequence). For the CDR3, the DNA is TGTGCCAGCAGCGGATTGACAGGGGCCCCCCACGAGCAGTACTTC. It yields the protein CASSGLTGAPHEQYF.

Only one count was recorded for this clone. The chain combines TRBV28 with TRBJ2-2, with a possible D match to TRBD1 (6 bases). V shed 7 bases and J shed 0 bases, with 15 bases lying between them. Germline V lookup: CDR1 MDHEN, CDR2 SYDVKM. The CDR3 is made up of 16 amino acids. CDR3: CASNPRGGANTGELFF. CDR3 DNA sequence: TGTGCCAGCAACCCACGTGGGGGCGCGAACACCGGGGAGCTGTTTTTT.

This chain links TRBV18 with TRBJ1-2; D gene uncertain. The V end was cut by 8 bases, the J end by 6 bases, with 22 bases between. The CDR3 covers 15 residues. Germline-derived CDR1 and CDR2 are KGHSH and LQKENI. DNA for the CDR3: TGTGCCAGCGCACAACAGAGTAACACAAGGAATGGCTACACCTTC. Its protein is CASAQQSNTRNGYTF.